This T cell receptor (beta chain) was obtained from a study of lymphopenia after photon versus proton radiotherapy. Profiling relied on immunoSEQ multiplex PCR, and the TCRdb table lists in-frame clones only, not all of them. Counted here are about 83,000 clones, around 82% occurring once; the ten biggest clones make up about 1.3%. V was clipped by 1 base and J by 3 bases, with 13 bases between them. Germline CDR1 is GTSNPN and CDR2 is SVGIG (reference sequence). The CDR3 loop spans 15 amino acids. Study-wide results and limits: Proton therapy kept repertoires fairly stable, unlike photons, which gained effector/memory cells. Only patients who died were analyzed for survival; proton advantage is unproven. After lymphocyte nadir, photon-treated repertoires showed oligoclonal expansion, especially CD8+ Temra. Post-nadir TCR diversity decline inversely tracked overall survival among those who died.

As regards this clone: Its antigen is still unknown.

Sequenced material: peripheral blood, taken from a patient treated with proton-based radiotherapy. The source is a man aged 55 to 70 with pancreatic cancer. The chain employs TRBV30 and TRBJ1-5; a possible D gene is TRBD1 (5 bases). CDR3 nucleotide sequence: TGTGCCTGGAGTGAGGGGAGGGTCAACAATCAGCCCCAGCATTTT. This sequence encodes CAWSEGRVNNQPQHF. Full variable domain (rest looked up from reference TRBV30 and TRBJ1-5): SQTIHQWPATLVQPVGSPLSLECTVEGTSNPNLYWYRQAAGRGLQLLFYSVGIGQISSEVPQNLSASRPQDRQFILSSKKLLLSDSGFYLCAWSEGRVNNQPQHFGDGTRLSIL.